What follows describes a single TCR beta chain. Its antigen remains unknown. Sequencing of TCR beta was performed on blood CD8+ T cells and on blood CD4+ T cells. FACS enriched CD8+ TEMRA cells, while bulk CD8+ and CD4+ were negatively isolated. The CDR3 has 16 residues. Per the germline V gene, CDR1 is DFQATT and CDR2 is SNEGSKA (reference sequence). V was pared by 0 bases and J by 0 bases, with 12 bases between. The source of the sample is a study of CD8 T cells in Susac syndrome. Study findings and constraints: The number of individuals included in the study's TCR sequencing and HLA analysis was acknowledged as relatively small.

Random hexamers were used to reverse transcribe an amount of about 0.45 to 1 ug RNA. TCRdb passed the immunoSEQ multiplex PCR reads through MiXCR, listing each CDR3 protein once. Of about 130,000 distinct CDR3 sequences listed, roughly 89% are singletons. The genes are TRBV20-1 and TRBJ2-1; no clear D gene. The sample was CD8+ T cells from PBMCs. This clonotype was sampled from a human donor with multiple sclerosis. CDR3 region: CSARDPGEYSYNEQFF. CDR3 coding DNA: TGCAGTGCTAGAGATCCTGGCGAATACTCCTACAATGAGCAGTTCTTC.